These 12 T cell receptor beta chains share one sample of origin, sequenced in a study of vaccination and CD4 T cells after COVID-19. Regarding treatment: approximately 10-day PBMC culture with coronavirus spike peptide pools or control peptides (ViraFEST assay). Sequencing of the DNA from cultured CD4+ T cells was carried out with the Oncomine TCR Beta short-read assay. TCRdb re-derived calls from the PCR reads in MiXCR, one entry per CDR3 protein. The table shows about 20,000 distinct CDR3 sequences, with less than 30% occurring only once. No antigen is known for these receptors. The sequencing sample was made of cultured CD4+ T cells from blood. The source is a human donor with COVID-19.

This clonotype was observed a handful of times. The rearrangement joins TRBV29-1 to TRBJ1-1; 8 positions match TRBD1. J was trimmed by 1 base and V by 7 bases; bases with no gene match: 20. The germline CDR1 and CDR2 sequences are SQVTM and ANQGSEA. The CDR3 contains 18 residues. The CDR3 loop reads CSAPGGGQGGGANTEAFF. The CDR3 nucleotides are TGCAGCGCCCCAGGGGGTGGACAGGGCGGCGGGGCGAACACTGAAGCTTTCTTT.

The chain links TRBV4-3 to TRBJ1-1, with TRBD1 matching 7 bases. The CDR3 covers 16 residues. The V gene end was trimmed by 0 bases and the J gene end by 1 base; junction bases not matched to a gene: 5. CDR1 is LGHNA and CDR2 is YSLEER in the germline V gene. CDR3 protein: CASSQDPDRKNTEAFF. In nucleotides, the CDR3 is TGCGCCAGCAGCCAAGATCCGGACAGGAAGAACACTGAAGCTTTCTTT.

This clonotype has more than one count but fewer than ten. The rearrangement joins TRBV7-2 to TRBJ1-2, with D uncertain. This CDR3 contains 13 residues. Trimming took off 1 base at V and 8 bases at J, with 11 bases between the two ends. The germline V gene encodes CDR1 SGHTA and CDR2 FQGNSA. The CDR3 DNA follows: TGTGCCAGCAGCTTAGATCTTGTGGGCGGCTACACCTTC. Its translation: CASSLDLVGGYTF.

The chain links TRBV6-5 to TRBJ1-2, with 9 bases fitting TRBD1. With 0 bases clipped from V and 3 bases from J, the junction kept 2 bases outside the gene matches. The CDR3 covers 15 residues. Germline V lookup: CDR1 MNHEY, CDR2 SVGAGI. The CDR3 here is CASSYSDRGDYGYTF. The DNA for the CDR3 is TGTGCCAGCAGTTACTCGGACAGGGGCGACTATGGCTACACCTTC.

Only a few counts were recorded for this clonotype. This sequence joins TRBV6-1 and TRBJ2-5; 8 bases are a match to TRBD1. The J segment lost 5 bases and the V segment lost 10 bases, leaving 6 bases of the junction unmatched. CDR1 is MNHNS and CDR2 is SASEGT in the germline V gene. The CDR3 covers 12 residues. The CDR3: CAIAQGEETQYF. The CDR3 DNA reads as TGTGCCATCGCACAGGGGGAGGAGACCCAGTACTTC.

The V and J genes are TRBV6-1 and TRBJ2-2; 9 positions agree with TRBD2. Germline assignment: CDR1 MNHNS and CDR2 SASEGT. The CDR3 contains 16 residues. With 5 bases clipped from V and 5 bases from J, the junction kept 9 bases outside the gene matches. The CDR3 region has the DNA TGTGCCAGCAGTCGAGGGGCTAGCGGGACTACCGGGGAGCTGTTTTTT. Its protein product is CASSRGASGTTGELFF.

The DNA of the CDR3 is TGCAGTGCTACGGAGGGGAGAGGGAATCAGCCCCAGCATTTT. It translates to CSATEGRGNQPQHF. This rearrangement joins TRBV20-1 to TRBJ1-5; tentative D call: TRBD1 (5 bases). Looked up from germline, CDR1 is DFQATT and CDR2 is SNEGSKA (reference sequence). V shed 4 bases and J shed 4 bases, with 14 bases lying between them. The CDR3 consists of 14 residues.

CDR3 in DNA: TGTGCCAGCAATAGACTAAAGACCGGGGAGCTGTTTTTT. As protein: CASNRLKTGELFF. The chain couples TRBV2 to TRBJ2-2; D perhaps matches TRBD2 (5 bases). CDR1 is SNHLY and CDR2 is FYNNEI in the germline V gene. V dropped 7 bases and J dropped 5 bases, with 11 bases sitting between them. CDR3 size: 13 residues.

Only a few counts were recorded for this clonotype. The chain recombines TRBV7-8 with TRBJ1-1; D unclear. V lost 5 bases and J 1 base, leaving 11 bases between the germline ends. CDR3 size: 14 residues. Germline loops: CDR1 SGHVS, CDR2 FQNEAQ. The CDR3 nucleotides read TGTGCCAGCAGCCCCCCTACAGAGAACACTGAAGCTTTCTTT. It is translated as CASSPPTENTEAFF.

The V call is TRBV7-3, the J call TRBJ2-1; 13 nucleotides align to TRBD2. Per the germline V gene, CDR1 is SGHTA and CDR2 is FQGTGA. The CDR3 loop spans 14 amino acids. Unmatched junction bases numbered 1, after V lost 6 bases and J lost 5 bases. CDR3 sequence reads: CASSTSGGDNEQFF. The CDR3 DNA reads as TGTGCCAGCAGTACTAGCGGGGGGGACAATGAGCAGTTCTTC.

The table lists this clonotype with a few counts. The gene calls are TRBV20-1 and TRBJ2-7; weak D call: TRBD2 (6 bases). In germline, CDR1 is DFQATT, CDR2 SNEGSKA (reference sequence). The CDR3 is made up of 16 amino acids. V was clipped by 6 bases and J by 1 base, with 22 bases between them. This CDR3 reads CSAPEGQGKGSYEQYF. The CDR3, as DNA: TGCAGTGCCCCGGAGGGGCAGGGTAAGGGTTCCTACGAGCAGTACTTC.

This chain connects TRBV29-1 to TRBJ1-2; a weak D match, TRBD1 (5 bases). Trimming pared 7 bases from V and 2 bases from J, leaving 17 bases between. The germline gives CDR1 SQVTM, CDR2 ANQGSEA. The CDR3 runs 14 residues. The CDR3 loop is CSADGGGGNYGYTF. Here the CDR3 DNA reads TGCAGCGCCGACGGTGGTGGGGGGAACTATGGCTACACCTTC. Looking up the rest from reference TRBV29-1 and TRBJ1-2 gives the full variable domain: SAVISQKPSRDICQRGTSLTIQCQVDSQVTMMFWYRQQPGQSLTLIATANQGSEATYESGFVIDKFPISRPNLTFSTLTVSNMSPEDSSIYLCSADGGGGNYGYTFGSGTRLTVV.